This T cell receptor (beta chain) was identified in a study of Ad26.COV2.S vaccination and SARS-CoV-2 variants. Study observations and caveats: Spike-specific TCR breadth in vaccine recipients exceeded that seen in placebo recipients.

V lost 4 bases and J lost 4, with 22 bases in between. This CDR3 spans 16 amino acids. CDR1 SQVTM and CDR2 ANQGSEA come from the germline V gene. Libraries were prepared by immunoSEQ multiplex PCR; TCRdb keeps only in-frame clonotypes and omits some of them. The sample shows about 350,000 clones, around 83% of them seen only once. Treatment in this sample: 15 to 20 received Ad26.COV2.S at low or high dose, single or two shots; 5 received placebo; per-sample allocation not given. Vaccine and placebo recipients were sampled on day 63 after the first injection. In regard to this clone: Its antigen is unidentified.

This chain links TRBV29-1 with TRBJ2-5; D is perhaps TRBD1 or TRBD2 (6 bases each). The material sequenced was peripheral blood, taken in a trial of Ad26.COV2.S vaccine versus placebo. This receptor was taken from a person between 18 and 59 years old who received the Ad26.COV2.S COVID-19 vaccine or a placebo. In DNA, the CDR3 is TGCAGCGTTGGGGGGGCCGTTTATTCATCCCCAGAGACCCAGTACTTC. Protein product: CSVGGAVYSSPETQYF.